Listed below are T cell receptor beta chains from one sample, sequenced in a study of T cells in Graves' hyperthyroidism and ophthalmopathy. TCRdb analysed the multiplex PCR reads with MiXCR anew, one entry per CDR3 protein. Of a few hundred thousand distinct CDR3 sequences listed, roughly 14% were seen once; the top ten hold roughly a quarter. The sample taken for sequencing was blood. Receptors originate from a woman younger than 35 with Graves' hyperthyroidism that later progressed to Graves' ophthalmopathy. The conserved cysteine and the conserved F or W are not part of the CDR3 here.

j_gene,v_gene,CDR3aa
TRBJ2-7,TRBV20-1,SASKPGQGFYEQY
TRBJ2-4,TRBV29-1,SARGLAKNIQY
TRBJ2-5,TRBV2,ASSVKEETQY
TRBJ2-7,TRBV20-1,SAREGSSRFEQY
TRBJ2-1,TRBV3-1,ASSQGQGWSYNEQF
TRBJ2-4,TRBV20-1,SANGEGGLAKNIQY
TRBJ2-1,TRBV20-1,SAPGGPYNEQF
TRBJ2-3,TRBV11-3,ASSLLGRTDTQY
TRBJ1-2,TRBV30,AWSTGEYGYT
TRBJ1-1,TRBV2,ASSAGEKVNTEAF
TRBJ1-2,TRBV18,ASSPLGDYGYT
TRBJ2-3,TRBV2,ASSKGTSGATDTQY
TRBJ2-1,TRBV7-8,ASSPPGWTRADEQF
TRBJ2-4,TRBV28,ASSTTSGVAKNIQY
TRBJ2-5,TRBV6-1,ASSEGLSGGVGTQY
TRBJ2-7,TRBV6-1,ASSEIYGTSYEQY
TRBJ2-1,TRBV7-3,ASSDRQGKQF
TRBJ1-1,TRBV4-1,ASSHDRQRNTEAF
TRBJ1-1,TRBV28,ASSPSGTGGSGRTEAF
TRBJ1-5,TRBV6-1,ASSEHEFYSNQPQH
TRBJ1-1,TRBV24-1,ATSGPGGTEAF
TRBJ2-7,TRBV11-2,ASSLPPGESFYEQY
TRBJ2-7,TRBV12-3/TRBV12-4,ASSSAGLAYEQY
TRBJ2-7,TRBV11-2,ASSMAGPYEQY
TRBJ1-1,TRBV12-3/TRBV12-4,ASQRGSVTEAF
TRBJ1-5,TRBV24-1,ATSDKGRVQPQH
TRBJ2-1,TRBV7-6,ASSLGREGEQF
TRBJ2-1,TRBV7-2,ASSLGGGRYNEQF
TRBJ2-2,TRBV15,ATSRDRGTRTGELF
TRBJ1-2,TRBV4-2,ASSQERRQGQYGYT
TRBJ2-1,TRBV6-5,ASSYRAGGPDEQF
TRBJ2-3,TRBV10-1,ASSEGLAGYADTQY
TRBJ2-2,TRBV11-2,ASSGPMGELF
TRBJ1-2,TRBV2,ASSETAGADGYT
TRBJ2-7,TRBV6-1,ASSAGIWREEWYEQY
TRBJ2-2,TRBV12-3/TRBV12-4,ASSLAGTGWDTGELF
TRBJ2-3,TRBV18,ASSNGAGARTDTQY
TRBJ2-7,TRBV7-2,ASSHFLSSPYEQY
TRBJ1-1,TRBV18,ASSPGGTTEAF
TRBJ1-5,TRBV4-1,ASSQERKGRYSNQPQH
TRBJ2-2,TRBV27,ASRWGLAVNTGELF
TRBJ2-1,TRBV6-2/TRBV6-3,ASSYSGATNNGQF
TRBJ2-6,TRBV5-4,ASSLGGTNSGANVLT
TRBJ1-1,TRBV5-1,ASYRGFGTEAF
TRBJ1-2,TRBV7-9,ASSLARQVGRYT